This T cell receptor (beta chain) was observed in a study of naive and memory T cell subsets. In the case of this clonotype: Its antigen is unidentified. A much bigger clone sits one base away, suggesting this may be a read error. No conserved phenylalanine or tryptophan is present at the end of the CDR3, so a read error is the likely explanation.

Cells stained for CD3, CD4, CD8, CD45RA, CD27 and viability were sorted into four CD45RA/CD27 subsets. Two oligonucleotides, mixed equimolar, formed the beta constant-region primer covering TRBC1 and TRBC2. TCRdb passed the UMI-ligation and nested PCR reads through MiXCR, listing each CDR3 protein once. Of approximately 85,000 distinct CDR3 sequences detected, roughly 7.3% appear once; the ten largest clones hold 1.6%. Whole-study findings and limits: In naive cells, over 95% of TCR sequences were seen only once.

The sample taken for sequencing was central memory CD4+ T cells from blood. This TCR derives from a human donor in good health.

The CDR3 region has the DNA TGTGCCAGCAGTTTGGTCCCCCACGAGCAGTACTCC. Translated, it gives CASSLVPHEQYS. The J gene is TRBJ2-7, the V gene TRBV12-3 or TRBV12-4, with D hard to call. Between the trimmed V and J ends, which lost 3 bases and 5 bases, there was a span of 8 bases. The CDR3 sequence is 12 residues long.